This T cell receptor (beta chain) emerged from a study of blood T cell repertoires in COVID-19. Turning to the study itself: Specimens from acute and convalescent COVID-19 originated in the United States, Italy and Spain. Sources were T cells, B-cell-depleted T cells, or PBMCs; the material itself was cDNA or gDNA.

This clone was detected once. In germline, CDR1 is KGHSY, CDR2 FQNENV. Trimming cost V 2 bases and J 6 bases, with 10 bases left between them. CDR3 length equals 13 residues. Original data processing: Estimation of nucleated cell counts relied on the amplification of reference gene primers. The table came from immunoSEQ multiplex PCR; TCRdb's copy has only in-frame clones and leaves some out. V and J calls plus clone size are reproduced from that table; the DNA served to infer D and trimming. Of more than 95,000 clones detected, around four fifths appear once; the ten largest clones hold 12%. The chain carries TRBV16 and TRBJ1-2; D is ambiguous. The sequence derives from a human donor in a cohort sampled during active COVID-19. The sequenced material came from peripheral blood. The CDR3, as DNA: TGTGCCAGCAGCCAAGCACCCCAGGATGGCTACACCTTC. Translation: CASSQAPQDGYTF.